These 11 T cell receptor beta chains came from one sample sequenced in a study of blood T cell repertoires in COVID-19. Method: immunoSEQ multiplex PCR; TCRdb's copy keeps in-frame clones and lacks some. The sample has about 150,000 clones; 80% to 90% are singletons. The sample was peripheral blood. These receptor sequences come from an older woman with active COVID-19.

J is TRBJ2-3 and V is TRBV7-8; 7 bases are a match to TRBD1. Per germline, CDR1 SGHVS and CDR2 FQNEAQ. This CDR3 contains 15 residues. V dropped 5 bases and J dropped 3; count of bases not matched to a gene: 8. The CDR3 here is CASSPQGVKTDTQYF. The DNA of the CDR3 is TGTGCCAGCAGCCCCCAGGGGGTAAAGACAGATACGCAGTATTTT.

The CDR3 is CASSQPPSGLETQYF. CDR3 bases: TGCGCCAGCAGCCAACCCCCCAGCGGTTTGGAGACCCAGTACTTC. The chain links TRBV4-1 to TRBJ2-5; D possibly corresponds to TRBD2 (5 bases). Trimming cost V 2 bases and J 5 bases, with 15 bases left between them. Germline CDR1 MGHRA, CDR2 YSYEKL. This CDR3 is built from 15 residues.

This clone was recorded many times. The gene calls are TRBV11-2 and TRBJ1-1; no firm D call. Trimming took 1 base from V and 11 from J, leaving 14 bases between them. Per the germline V gene, CDR1 is SGHAT and CDR2 is FQNNGV. CDR3 length: 13 residues. The CDR3 spells CASSLVSWQVAFF. CDR3 DNA sequence: TGTGCCAGCAGCTTAGTGTCGTGGCAGGTTGCTTTCTTT.

Here the CDR3 DNA reads TGTGCCAGCAGCTTAAGCGGGAGTGACTATTCCGGGGAGCTGTTTTTT. This translates into CASSLSGSDYSGELFF. The rearrangement joins TRBV11-2 to TRBJ2-2, with TRBD2 matching 8 bases. The V gene's germline CDR1 is SGHAT and CDR2 FQNNGV. CDR3 length: 16 residues. V was clipped by 2 bases and J by 6 bases; unmatched bases: 8.

This clone occurred a few times. The chain recombines TRBV9 with TRBJ1-2; 10 bases fit TRBD1. V trimming: 0 bases; J trimming: 3 bases; junction bases outside the gene matches: 2. In germline, CDR1 is SGDLS, CDR2 YYNGEE. The CDR3 extends over 15 amino acids. The CDR3 spells CASSVEGQGHYGYTF. The CDR3 DNA reads as TGTGCCAGCAGCGTAGAGGGACAGGGGCACTATGGCTACACCTTC.

The rearrangement uses TRBV9 and TRBJ2-7; TRBD2 is a possible D gene (5 bases). This CDR3 region has 17 residues. Trimming removed 4 bases from V and 1 base from J, with 21 bases in between. CDR1 is SGDLS and CDR2 is YYNGEE in the germline V gene. The CDR3 loop reads CASSPFPGVAPSYEQYF. CDR3 bases: TGTGCCAGCAGCCCTTTTCCCGGGGTCGCCCCATCCTACGAGCAGTACTTC.

CDR3 sequence (DNA): TGTGCCAGCTCACCAGTTGGGGCCGGGAACACTGAAGCTTTCTTT. This sequence encodes CASSPVGAGNTEAFF. The chain joins TRBV18 to TRBJ1-1; a weak D match, TRBD1 (5 bases). Germline CDR1 is KGHSH and CDR2 is LQKENI. Trimming left V 2 bases short and J 1 base short, with 11 bases between. The CDR3 totals 15 residues.

In DNA, the CDR3 is TGTGCCAGCAGCTTAGCACGGGGAAGTAGCGGGAGTTCCCAGTTCTTC. Protein: CASSLARGSSGSSQFF. The V gene is TRBV7-2, the J gene TRBJ2-1; 9 bases line up with TRBD2. CDR1 is SGHTA and CDR2 is FQGNSA in the germline V gene. The length of the CDR3 is 16 residues. Trimming at V came to 0 bases and at J to 13 bases, leaving 13 bases not matched to a gene.

V usage is TRBV6-1 and J usage is TRBJ1-5, with D unclear. Germline lookup yields CDR1 MNHNS and CDR2 SASEGT. This CDR3 comprises 15 residues. V lost 3 bases, J lost 6 bases, and 15 bases lay in between. CDR3 loop: CASSDSPGGFQPQHF. CDR3 coding DNA: TGTGCCAGCAGTGATTCCCCCGGAGGGTTTCAGCCCCAGCATTTT.

This clone was observed a few times. The rearrangement joins TRBV5-4 to TRBJ2-7; D perhaps matches TRBD1 (6 bases). V was trimmed by 4 bases and J by 2 bases, leaving 16 bases between them. This CDR3 region has 15 residues. Germline CDR1 reads SGHNT; CDR2 reads YYREEE (reference sequence). In nucleotides, the CDR3 is TGTGCCAGCAGCCCGGTGGGGGCCGCAACCTACGAGCAGTACTTC. This translates into CASSPVGAATYEQYF.

The rearrangement joins TRBV7-3 to TRBJ1-5, with D uncertain. Germline V gene lookup returns CDR1 SGHTA and CDR2 FQGTGA. The CDR3 sequence is 14 residues long. V was pared by 3 bases and J by 0 bases, with 6 bases between. The CDR3 DNA sequence: TGTGCCAGCAGCTTGCGAAATAGCAATCAGCCCCAGCATTTT. This translates into CASSLRNSNQPQHF.